What follows are 16 T cell receptor beta chains derived from one specimen sequenced in a study of OX40 agonist ivuxolimab in advanced cancers. Libraries were prepared by immunoSEQ multiplex PCR; TCRdb keeps only in-frame clonotypes and omits some of them. The sample includes 25,000 to 40,000 clones, around nine tenths of them seen just once. The sequenced sample was CD4+ or CD8+ T cells sorted from blood, obtained in a trial of the OX40 agonist ivuxolimab. These receptors all stem from an adult with an advanced solid tumor such as melanoma, head and neck, liver or kidney cancer.

This clone appeared a single time. Other DNA sequences within the sample encode an identical CDR3. The rearrangement joins TRBV6-6 to TRBJ2-1, with D unclear. The CDR3 contains 10 residues. V was pared by 3 bases and J by 7 bases, with 1 base between. Germline-derived CDR1 and CDR2 are MNHNY and SVGAGI (reference sequence). The DNA of the CDR3 is TGTGCCAGCAGTTATAATGAGCAGTTCTTC. Amino acids: CASSYNEQFF.

The chain has TRBV9 and TRBJ2-7; TRBD1 matches 9 bases. In germline, CDR1 is SGDLS, CDR2 YYNGEE. This CDR3 spans 16 amino acids. The trim removed 0 bases at V and 0 bases at J, leaving 4 bases unmatched. The CDR3 here is CASSVGGTGSSYEQYF. The CDR3 DNA follows: TGTGCCAGCAGCGTAGGAGGGACAGGGAGCTCCTACGAGCAGTACTTC. Complete variable domain (other parts from reference TRBV9 and TRBJ2-7): DSGVTQTPKHLITATGQRVTLRCSPRSGDLSVYWYQQSLDQGLQFLIQYYNGEERAKGNILERFSAQQFPDLHSELNLSSLELGDSALYFCASSVGGTGSSYEQYFGPGTRLTVT.

The chain couples TRBV10-3 to TRBJ2-5; the D is unclear. There are 13 residues in the CDR3. Germline CDR1 ENHRY, CDR2 SYGVKD. The V and J ends lost 4 bases and 1 base respectively, with 7 bases between them. The CDR3 is CAISVELQETQYF. The CDR3 nucleotides read TGTGCCATCAGTGTAGAGCTCCAAGAGACCCAGTACTTC.

This clone appeared a few times. This chain connects TRBV4-1 to TRBJ1-2; no reliable D call. The CDR3 sequence is 15 residues long. The germline V gene has CDR1 MGHRA and CDR2 YSYEKL. V was pared by 3 bases and J by 7 bases, with 18 bases between. This CDR3 is CASSQDRESWSGYTF. As DNA, the CDR3 is TGCGCCAGCAGCCAGGATAGGGAGTCATGGAGTGGCTACACCTTC.

The chain has TRBV28 and TRBJ2-5; D is unclear. Trimming took off 3 bases at V and 5 bases at J, with 7 bases between the two ends. Germline V lookup: CDR1 MDHEN, CDR2 SYDVKM. There are 12 residues in the CDR3. The CDR3 nucleotides read TGTGCCAGCAGTTTTCACCCGGAGACCCAGTACTTC. Protein sequence: CASSFHPETQYF.

In regard to this clone: In the same sample, other DNA sequences code for this CDR3. In DNA form, the CDR3 reads TGTGCCAGCAGCTTAGGGTTAGATACGCAGTATTTT. Amino acids: CASSLGLDTQYF. This chain connects TRBV7-9 to TRBJ2-3; D is unclear. V lost 1 base and J lost 5, with 4 bases in between. Germline-derived CDR1 and CDR2 are SEHNR and FQNEAQ (reference sequence). This CDR3 is 12 amino acids long.

The chain combines TRBV6-1 with TRBJ2-7, with TRBD1 identical over 7 bases. The V and J ends lost 11 bases and 4 bases, in that order; junction bases with no gene match: 14. CDR1 and CDR2 from the germline V gene are MNHNS and SASEGT. The CDR3 is 14 residues long. The CDR3: CAATKKQGVYEQYF. In nucleotides, the CDR3 is TGTGCCGCAACAAAGAAGCAGGGGGTTTACGAGCAGTACTTC.

In this sample, this clone turned up a few times. V and J are TRBV27 and TRBJ2-7; 7 nucleotides align to TRBD1. With V trimmed by 6 bases and J by 1 base, 9 bases remained unmatched. The CDR3 covers 15 residues. Germline V gene data show CDR1 as MNHEY and CDR2 as SMNVEV (reference sequence). The CDR3 DNA is TGTGCCAGCAGATGGGGGACAGCCTTATCCTACGAGCAGTACTTC. Amino acid sequence: CASRWGTALSYEQYF.

The J gene is TRBJ2-1, the V gene TRBV9, with D unclear. CDR3 length: 13 residues. The germline V gene encodes CDR1 SGDLS and CDR2 YYNGEE. Trimming took 0 bases from V and 3 from J, leaving 4 bases between them. The CDR3 DNA sequence: TGTGCCAGCAGCGTAGGAAGCTACAATGAGCAGTTCTTC. Protein sequence: CASSVGSYNEQFF.

The chain combines TRBV27 with TRBJ2-7; possibly TRBD1 for D (6 bases). The V and J ends lost 2 bases and 0 bases respectively, with 8 bases between them. The CDR3 runs 14 residues. Germline CDR1 and CDR2: MNHEY and SMNVEV (reference sequence). DNA for the CDR3: TGTGCCAGCAGTTTAGGGGGCCCCTCCTACGAGCAGTACTTC. Translating it yields CASSLGGPSYEQYF.

This sequence joins TRBV4-2 and TRBJ2-1, with 12 bases lining up with TRBD1. Germline V CDR1 and CDR2: LGHNA, YNFKEQ. V gave up 1 base and J gave up 12 bases; unmatched junction bases: 13. The CDR3 totals 17 residues. The CDR3 protein is CASSQVFRDRGRDGQFF. CDR3 bases: TGTGCCAGCAGCCAAGTTTTTCGGGACAGGGGGCGCGATGGGCAGTTCTTC.

This clone was seen more than once but under ten times. The V gene is TRBV4-1, the J gene TRBJ2-5, with 12 bases that match TRBD2. J lost 0 bases, V lost 1 base, and 3 bases had no gene match. The V gene's germline CDR1 is MGHRA and CDR2 YSYEKL. The CDR3 sequence is 17 residues long. CDR3 protein: CASSQGLAGAYQETQYF. In DNA form, the CDR3 reads TGCGCCAGCAGCCAAGGACTAGCGGGGGCGTACCAAGAGACCCAGTACTTC.

The genes are TRBV6-6 and TRBJ1-2; TRBD1 might be the D (6 bases). From germline, CDR1 is MNHNY and CDR2 SVGAGI (reference sequence). CDR3 length: 16 residues. With 0 bases removed from V and 6 bases from J, the gap between germline ends came to 17 bases. The CDR3 coding sequence is TGTGCCAGCAGTTACTCCCCCAGGGGATTTACGGATGGCTACACCTTC. Its protein is CASSYSPRGFTDGYTF.

V is TRBV6-6 and J is TRBJ2-1; TRBD2 aligns across 8 bases. Germline CDR1 and CDR2: MNHNY and SVGAGI (reference sequence). The CDR3 consists of 15 residues. V lost 10 bases and J lost 0; bases outside the gene matches: 8. The CDR3 sequence is CAMSVGTSSYNEQFF. The CDR3 DNA reads TGTGCCATGAGTGTTGGGACTAGCTCCTACAATGAGCAGTTCTTC.

The DNA for the CDR3 is TGTGCCAGTAGTACCGGGGGGGGCAATCAGCCCCAGCATTTT. It yields the protein CASSTGGGNQPQHF. The V and J genes are TRBV19 and TRBJ1-5; D might be TRBD1 (5 bases). CDR3 length: 14 amino acids. Germline lookup yields CDR1 LNHDA and CDR2 SQIVND (reference sequence). V was pared by 4 bases and J by 2 bases, with 9 bases between.

V is TRBV7-9 and J is TRBJ2-7; D possibly uses TRBD1 or TRBD2 (5 bases each). Trimming shortened V by 0 bases and J by 1 base, and 13 bases separated the two germline ends. Germline loops: CDR1 SEHNR, CDR2 FQNEAQ (reference sequence). CDR3 length: 16 residues. CDR3 bases: TGTGCCAGCAGCTTAGCCCCGGGGCAGATATCCTACGAGCAGTACTTC. It is translated as CASSLAPGQISYEQYF.